This T cell receptor beta chain was documented in a study of T-cell reconstitution after alpha-beta-depleted transplantation in children. Study-wide findings and caveats: T cells produced anew were the main source of T-cell counts and diversity one year after transplant. The origin of high day-60 TCRbeta diversity in some patients lay in surviving recipient T cells and thymic progenitors.

The CDR3 has 13 amino acids. The V end was cut by 3 bases, the J end by 2 bases, with 9 bases between. Per the germline V gene, CDR1 is SQVTM and CDR2 is ANQGSEA. Unique molecular identifiers featured in how the TCRbeta library was prepared. MiXCR, applied by TCRdb to the PCR reads, yields one record per CDR3 protein. The table records about 97,000 distinct CDR3 sequences, about 5.6% of them present only once. This clonotype has ten or more counts. Its antigen is unidentified. The clonotype was recovered from a female patient under 10 years old who had a stem cell transplant for Fanconi anemia, so the T cells may come from the graft donor. The sample consisted of PBMCs, mostly from graft donor cells, taken 60 days after TCRalphabeta/CD19-depleted stem cell transplant. The chain employs TRBV29-1 and TRBJ2-3; D ambiguous. The CDR3, as DNA: TGCAGCGTTGATTGGGTGTTCACAGATACGCAGTATTTT. Its protein product is CSVDWVFTDTQYF.